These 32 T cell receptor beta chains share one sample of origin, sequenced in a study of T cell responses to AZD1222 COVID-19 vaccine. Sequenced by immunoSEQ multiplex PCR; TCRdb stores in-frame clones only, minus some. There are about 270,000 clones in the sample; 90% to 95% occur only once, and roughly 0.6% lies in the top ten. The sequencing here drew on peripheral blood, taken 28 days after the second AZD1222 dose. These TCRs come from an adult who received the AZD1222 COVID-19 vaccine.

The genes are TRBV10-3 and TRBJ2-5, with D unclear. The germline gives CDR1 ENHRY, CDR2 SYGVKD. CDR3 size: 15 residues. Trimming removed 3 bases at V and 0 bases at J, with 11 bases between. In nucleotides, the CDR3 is TGTGCCATCAGTGAAGGACCCGGTTACCAAGAGACCCAGTACTTC. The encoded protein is CAISEGPGYQETQYF.

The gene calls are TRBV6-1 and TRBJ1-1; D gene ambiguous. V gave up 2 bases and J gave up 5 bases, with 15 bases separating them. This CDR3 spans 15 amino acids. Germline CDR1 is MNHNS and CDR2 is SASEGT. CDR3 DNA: TGTGCCAGCAGTGAACTAAGGAGACCGGGGACTGAAGCTTTCTTT. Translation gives CASSELRRPGTEAFF.

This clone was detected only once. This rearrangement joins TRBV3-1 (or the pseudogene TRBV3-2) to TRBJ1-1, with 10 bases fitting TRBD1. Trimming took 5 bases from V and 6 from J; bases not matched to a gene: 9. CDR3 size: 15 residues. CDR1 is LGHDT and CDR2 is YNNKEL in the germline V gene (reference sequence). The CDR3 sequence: CASSDTGTGAPEAFF. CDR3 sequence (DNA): TGTGCCAGCAGCGACACCGGGACAGGGGCCCCTGAAGCTTTCTTT.

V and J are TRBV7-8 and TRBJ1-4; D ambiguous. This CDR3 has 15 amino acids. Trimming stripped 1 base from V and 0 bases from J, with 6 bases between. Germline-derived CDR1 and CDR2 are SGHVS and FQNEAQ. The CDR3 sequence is CASSLGRTTNEKLFF. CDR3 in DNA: TGTGCCAGCAGCTTAGGACGGACAACTAATGAAAAACTGTTTTTT.

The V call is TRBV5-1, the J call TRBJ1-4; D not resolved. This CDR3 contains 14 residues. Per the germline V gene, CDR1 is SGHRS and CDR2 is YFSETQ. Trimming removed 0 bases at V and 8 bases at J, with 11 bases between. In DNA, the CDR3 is TGCGCCAGCAGCTTGGGGCAGGCGGGGGAAAAACTGTTTTTT. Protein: CASSLGQAGEKLFF.

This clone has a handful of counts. CDR3 sequence (DNA): TGTGCCAGCAGCCCGGGGCTCAATCAGCCCCAGCATTTT. Translating it yields CASSPGLNQPQHF. The chain links TRBV6-2 or TRBV6-3 to TRBJ1-5, with a tentative D call TRBD1 (5 bases). In germline, CDR1 is MNHEY, CDR2 SVGEGT. Trimming took off 6 bases at V and 3 bases at J, with 9 bases between the two ends. The CDR3 is made up of 13 amino acids.

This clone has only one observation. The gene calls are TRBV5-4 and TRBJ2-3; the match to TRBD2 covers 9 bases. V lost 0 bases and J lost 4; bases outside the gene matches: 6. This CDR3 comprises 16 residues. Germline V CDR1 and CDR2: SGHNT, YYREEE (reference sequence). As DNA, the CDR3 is TGTGCCAGCAGCTTGGGGCTGCGGGGGGGCCCAGATACGCAGTATTTT. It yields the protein CASSLGLRGGPDTQYF.

CDR3 protein: CASRGTANNEKLFF. CDR3 sequence (DNA): TGTGCCAGCAGGGGGACAGCTAATAATGAAAAACTGTTTTTT. The chain links TRBV2 to TRBJ1-4; TRBD1 matches 7 bases. The junction had 5 bases not matched to a gene; V was cut back by 6 bases and J by 4 bases. Germline CDR1 and CDR2: SNHLY and FYNNEI. The CDR3 totals 14 residues.

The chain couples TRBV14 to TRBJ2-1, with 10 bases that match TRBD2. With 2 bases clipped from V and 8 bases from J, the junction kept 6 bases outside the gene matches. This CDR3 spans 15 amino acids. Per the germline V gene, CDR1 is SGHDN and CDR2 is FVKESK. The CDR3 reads CASSQLLAGEHEQFF. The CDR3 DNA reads TGTGCCAGCAGCCAATTGCTAGCGGGAGAGCATGAGCAGTTCTTC.

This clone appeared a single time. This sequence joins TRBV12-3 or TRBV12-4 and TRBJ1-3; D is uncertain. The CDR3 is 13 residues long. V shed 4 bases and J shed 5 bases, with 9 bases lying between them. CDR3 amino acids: CASSWQIRNTIYF. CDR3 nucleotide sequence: TGTGCCAGCAGTTGGCAGATAAGAAACACCATATATTTT.

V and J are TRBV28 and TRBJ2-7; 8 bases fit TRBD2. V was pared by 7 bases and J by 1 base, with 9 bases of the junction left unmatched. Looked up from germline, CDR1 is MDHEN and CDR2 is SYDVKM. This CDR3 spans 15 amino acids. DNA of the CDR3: TGTGCCAGCACCCAGGCTAGCGGGCCTTCCTACGAGCAGTACTTC. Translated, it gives CASTQASGPSYEQYF.

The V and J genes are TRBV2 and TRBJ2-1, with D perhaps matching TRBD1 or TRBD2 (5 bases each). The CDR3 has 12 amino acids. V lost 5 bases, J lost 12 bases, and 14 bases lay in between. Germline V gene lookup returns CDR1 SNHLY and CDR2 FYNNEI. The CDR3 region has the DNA TGTGCCAGCAGTCCTAGCAGGGATCGGCAGTTCTTC. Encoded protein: CASSPSRDRQFF.

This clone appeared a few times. The CDR3 loop is CASSPRTGREELFF. In nucleotides, the CDR3 is TGTGCCAGCAGCCCTCGGACAGGGAGGGAGGAGCTGTTTTTT. V is TRBV14 and J is TRBJ2-2, with D possibly TRBD1 on 8 matching bases. The V gene's germline CDR1 is SGHDN and CDR2 FVKESK. The CDR3 is made up of 14 amino acids. V dropped 4 bases and J dropped 10 bases, with 16 bases sitting between them.

The CDR3 nucleotides are TGTGCCAGCAGGAACAGGGAATCAGGAAACACCATATATTTT. This encodes CASRNRESGNTIYF. The chain has TRBV2 and TRBJ1-3; weak D call: TRBD1 (6 bases). Trimming cost V 6 bases and J 4 bases, with 13 bases left between them. Germline V CDR1 and CDR2: SNHLY, FYNNEI. The CDR3 runs to 14 residues.

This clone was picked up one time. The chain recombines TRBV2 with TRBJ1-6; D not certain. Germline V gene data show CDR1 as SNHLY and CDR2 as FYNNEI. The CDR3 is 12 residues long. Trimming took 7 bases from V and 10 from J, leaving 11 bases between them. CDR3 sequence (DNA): TGTGCCAGCAACCGACCACCCTCACCCCTCCACTTT. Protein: CASNRPPSPLHF.

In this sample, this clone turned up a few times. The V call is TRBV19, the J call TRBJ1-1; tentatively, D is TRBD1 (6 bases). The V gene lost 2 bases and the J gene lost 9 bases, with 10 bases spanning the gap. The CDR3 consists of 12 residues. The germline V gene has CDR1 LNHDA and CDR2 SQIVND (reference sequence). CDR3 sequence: CASSIRQEQAFF. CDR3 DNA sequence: TGTGCCAGTAGTATAAGACAGGAACAAGCTTTCTTT.

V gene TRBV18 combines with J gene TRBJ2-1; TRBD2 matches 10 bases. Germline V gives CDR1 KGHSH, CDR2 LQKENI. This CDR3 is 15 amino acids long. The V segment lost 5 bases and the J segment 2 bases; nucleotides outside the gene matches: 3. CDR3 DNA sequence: TGTGCCAGCTCAGCTACTAGCGGGACCTACAATGAGCAGTTCTTC. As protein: CASSATSGTYNEQFF.

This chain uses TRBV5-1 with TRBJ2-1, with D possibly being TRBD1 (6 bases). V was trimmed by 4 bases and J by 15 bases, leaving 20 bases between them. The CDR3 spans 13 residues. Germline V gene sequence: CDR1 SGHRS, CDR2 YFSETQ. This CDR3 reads CASSLERDRFLFF. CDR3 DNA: TGCGCCAGCAGCCTGGAACGTGACAGGTTCCTGTTCTTC.

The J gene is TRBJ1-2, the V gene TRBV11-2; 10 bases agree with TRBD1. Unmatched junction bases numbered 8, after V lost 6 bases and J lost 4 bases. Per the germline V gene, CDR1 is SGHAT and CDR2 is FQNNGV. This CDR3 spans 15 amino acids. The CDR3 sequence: CASSQRTGGSYGYTF. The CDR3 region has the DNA TGTGCCAGCAGTCAGAGGACAGGGGGTAGCTATGGCTACACCTTC. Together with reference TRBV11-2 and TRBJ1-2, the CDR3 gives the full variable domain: EAGVAQSPRYKIIEKRQSVAFWCNPISGHATLYWYQQILGQGPKLLIQFQNNGVVDDSQLPKDRFSAERLKGVDSTLKIQPAKLEDSAVYLCASSQRTGGSYGYTFGSGTRLTVV.

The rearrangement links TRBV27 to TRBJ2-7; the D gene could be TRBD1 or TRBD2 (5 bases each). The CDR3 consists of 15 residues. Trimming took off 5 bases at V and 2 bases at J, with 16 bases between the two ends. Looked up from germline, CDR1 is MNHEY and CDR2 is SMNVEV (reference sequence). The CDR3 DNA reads TGTGCCAGCAGTAAGGGGCGGGTACACCCCTACGAGCAGTACTTC. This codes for CASSKGRVHPYEQYF.

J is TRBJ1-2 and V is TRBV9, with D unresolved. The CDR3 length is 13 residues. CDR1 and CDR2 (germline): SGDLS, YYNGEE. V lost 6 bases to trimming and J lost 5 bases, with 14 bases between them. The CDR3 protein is CASTSLEGYGYTF. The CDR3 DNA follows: TGTGCCAGCACCTCCCTAGAGGGTTATGGCTACACCTTC.

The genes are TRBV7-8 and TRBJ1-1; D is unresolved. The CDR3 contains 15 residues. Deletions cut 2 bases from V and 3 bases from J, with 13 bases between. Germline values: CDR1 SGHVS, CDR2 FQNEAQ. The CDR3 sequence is CASSLLSSWDTEAFF. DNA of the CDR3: TGTGCCAGCAGCTTACTGTCGTCATGGGACACTGAAGCTTTCTTT.

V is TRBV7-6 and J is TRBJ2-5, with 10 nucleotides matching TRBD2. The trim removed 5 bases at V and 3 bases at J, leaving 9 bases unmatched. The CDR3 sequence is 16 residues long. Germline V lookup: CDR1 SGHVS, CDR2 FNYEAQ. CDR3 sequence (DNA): TGTGCCAGCAGCAGATGGAGCGGGAGGGCCGAAGAGACCCAGTACTTC. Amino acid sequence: CASSRWSGRAEETQYF.

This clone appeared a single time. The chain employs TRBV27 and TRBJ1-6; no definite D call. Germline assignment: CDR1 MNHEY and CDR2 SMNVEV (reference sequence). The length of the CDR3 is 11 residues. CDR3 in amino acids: CAPPYNSPLHF. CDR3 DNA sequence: TGTGCACCCCCCTATAATTCACCCCTCCACTTT.

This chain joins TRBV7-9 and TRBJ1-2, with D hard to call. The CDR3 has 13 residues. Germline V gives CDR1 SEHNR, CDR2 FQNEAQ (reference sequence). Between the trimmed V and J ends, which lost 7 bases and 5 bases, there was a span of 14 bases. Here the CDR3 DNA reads TGTGCCAGCAACATAAGAGAATCTTATGGCTACACCTTC. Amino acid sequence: CASNIRESYGYTF.

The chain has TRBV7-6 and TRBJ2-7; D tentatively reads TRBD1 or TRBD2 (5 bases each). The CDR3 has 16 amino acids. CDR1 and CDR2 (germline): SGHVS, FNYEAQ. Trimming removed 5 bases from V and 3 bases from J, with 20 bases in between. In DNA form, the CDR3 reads TGTGCCAGCAGCCCAAATAAGGGGAGTTTCCTCTACGAGCAGTACTTC. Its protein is CASSPNKGSFLYEQYF.

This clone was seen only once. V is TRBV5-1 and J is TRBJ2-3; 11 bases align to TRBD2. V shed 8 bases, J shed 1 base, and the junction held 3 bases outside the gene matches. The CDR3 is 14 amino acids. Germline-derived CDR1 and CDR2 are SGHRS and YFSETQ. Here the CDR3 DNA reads TGCGCCAGTGGGACTAGCGGCCGCACAGATACGCAGTATTTT. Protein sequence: CASGTSGRTDTQYF.

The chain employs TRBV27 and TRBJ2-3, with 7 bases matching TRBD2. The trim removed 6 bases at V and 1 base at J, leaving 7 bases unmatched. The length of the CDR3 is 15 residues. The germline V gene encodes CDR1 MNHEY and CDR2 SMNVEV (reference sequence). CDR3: CASRSSGSGTDTQYF. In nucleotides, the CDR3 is TGTGCCAGCAGGTCTAGCGGAAGTGGCACAGATACGCAGTATTTT.

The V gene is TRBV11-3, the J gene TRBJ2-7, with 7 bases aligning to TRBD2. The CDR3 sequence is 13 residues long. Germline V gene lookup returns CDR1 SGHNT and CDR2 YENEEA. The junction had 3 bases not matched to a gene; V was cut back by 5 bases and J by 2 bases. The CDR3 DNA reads TGTGCCAGCAGCAGCGGGGCTACCTACGAGCAGTACTTC. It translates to CASSSGATYEQYF.

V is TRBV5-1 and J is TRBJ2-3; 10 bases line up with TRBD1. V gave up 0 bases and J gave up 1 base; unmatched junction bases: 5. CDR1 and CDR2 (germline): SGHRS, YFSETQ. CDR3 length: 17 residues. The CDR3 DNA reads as TGCGCCAGCAGCTTGGCCCTCGGGACAGGGGGCACAGATACGCAGTATTTT. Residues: CASSLALGTGGTDTQYF. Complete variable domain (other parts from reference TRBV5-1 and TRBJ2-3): KAGVTQTPRYLIKTRGQQVTLSCSPISGHRSVSWYQQTPGQGLQFLFEYFSETQRNKGNFPGRFSGRQFSNSRSEMNVSTLELGDSALYLCASSLALGTGGTDTQYFGPGTRLTVL.

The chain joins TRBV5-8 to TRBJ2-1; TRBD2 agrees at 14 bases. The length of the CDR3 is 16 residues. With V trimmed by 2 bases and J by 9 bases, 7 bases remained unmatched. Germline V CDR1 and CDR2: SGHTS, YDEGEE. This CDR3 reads CASSLRLAGGIPEQFF. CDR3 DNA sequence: TGTGCCAGCAGCTTACGACTAGCGGGAGGGATCCCTGAGCAGTTCTTC.

The CDR3 spells CASSNQGSSYNEQFF. CDR3 nucleotides: TGTGCCAGTAGTAATCAGGGGAGCTCCTACAATGAGCAGTTCTTC. The rearrangement uses TRBV19 and TRBJ2-1, with TRBD1 as a possible D gene (6 bases). The CDR3 runs 15 residues. Germline-derived CDR1 and CDR2 are LNHDA and SQIVND (reference sequence). Trimming removed 4 bases from V and 0 bases from J, with 10 bases in between.